This T cell receptor (beta chain) was sequenced in a study of blood T cell repertoires in COVID-19. Study context: Acute and convalescent COVID-19 samples came from the United States, Italy and Spain. The analysed material was cDNA or gDNA that came from T cells, B-cell-depleted T cells, or PBMCs.

In the original processing: By means of reference gene primer amplification, nucleated cell counts were estimated. TCRdb's copy holds only in-frame clones and misses some; the assay was immunoSEQ multiplex PCR. V and J calls plus clone size are reproduced from that table; the DNA served to infer D and trimming. The data contain about 150,000 clones, around 89% of them singletons. The ends were cut back, 4 bases at V and 1 base at J, with 30 bases in the middle. Germline CDR1 is MNHEY and CDR2 is SMNVEV (reference sequence). The CDR3 length is 21 residues. The TCR originated in a man in his sixties with active or convalescent COVID-19. The source material was peripheral blood. This rearrangement joins TRBV27 to TRBJ2-3, with TRBD2 as a possible D gene (5 bases). The CDR3 reads CASSWEFITYGLGSGTDTQYF. The CDR3 DNA sequence: TGTGCCAGCAGTTGGGAGTTTATCACGTACGGTTTGGGGTCTGGCACAGATACGCAGTATTTT.